These 32 T cell receptor beta chains originate from one sample sequenced in a study of shared clonotypes between healthy human individuals. The table came from immunoSEQ multiplex PCR; TCRdb's copy has only in-frame clones and leaves some out. The data show about 380,000 clones, about 96% seen once. Sequenced material: memory CD8+ T cells sorted from blood. As to subset: CD45RO+ cells pooled with CCR7-negative TemRA cells. These TCRs come from a man aged 25-45 years in good health.

Turning to this clone: Other DNA sequences in this sample translate to the same CDR3. The chain carries TRBV9 and TRBJ2-2; no clear D. The CDR3 is 12 amino acids. The ends were cut back, 2 bases at V and 5 bases at J, with 4 bases in the middle. The germline V gene has CDR1 SGDLS and CDR2 YYNGEE. The chain's CDR3 is CASSVGTGELFF. The CDR3 DNA reads as TGTGCCAGCAGCGTGGGGACCGGGGAGCTGTTTTTT.

The V gene is TRBV6-5, the J gene TRBJ1-2; the D gene is possibly TRBD1 (5 bases). Germline assignment: CDR1 MNHEY and CDR2 SVGAGI. The V gene lost 5 bases and the J gene lost 7 bases, with 20 bases spanning the gap. The CDR3 is made up of 15 amino acids. DNA for the CDR3: TGTGCCAGCAGTCAGATCGTCGGGGGGTTAGGTGGCTACACCTTC. This gives the protein CASSQIVGGLGGYTF.

The chain employs TRBV7-9 and TRBJ2-7; 9 nucleotides agree with TRBD1. The trim removed 4 bases at V and 0 bases at J, leaving 7 bases unmatched. The CDR3 consists of 16 residues. The germline V gene encodes CDR1 SEHNR and CDR2 FQNEAQ (reference sequence). CDR3 DNA sequence: TGTGCCAGCAGCTCAGGCCCGGGACAGGGCTCCTACGAGCAGTACTTC. This sequence encodes CASSSGPGQGSYEQYF.

The chain joins TRBV29-1 to TRBJ2-7; D is possibly TRBD1 or TRBD2 (7 bases each). The CDR3 sequence is 13 residues long. CDR1 is SQVTM, CDR2 ANQGSEA, per germline. V shed 7 bases and J shed 5 bases, with 18 bases lying between them. CDR3 nucleotides: TGCAGCGCCACAGGGGAGGGCGGGAACGAGCAGTACTTC. Its protein is CSATGEGGNEQYF.

The CDR3 here is CASSLPPAGRVGGYTF. The CDR3 coding sequence is TGCGCCAGCAGCCTACCCCCGGCAGGGAGGGTAGGTGGCTACACCTTC. V usage is TRBV4-1 and J usage is TRBJ1-2; D possibly corresponds to TRBD1 (5 bases). V lost 4 bases, J lost 7 bases, and 22 bases lay in between. CDR1 and CDR2 (germline): MGHRA, YSYEKL. The CDR3 extends over 16 amino acids.

The V call is TRBV6-6, the J call TRBJ2-1, with a weak D call TRBD2 (6 bases). Germline CDR1 reads MNHNY; CDR2 reads SVGAGI (reference sequence). The CDR3 length is 15 residues. Trimming took 2 bases from V and 4 from J, leaving 12 bases between them. DNA of the CDR3: TGTGCCAGCAGTTACCGACTAGTGGGATACAATGAGCAGTTCTTC. This gives the protein CASSYRLVGYNEQFF.

The V call is TRBV5-1, the J call TRBJ2-7, with a possible D match to TRBD1 (5 bases). Trimming removed 0 bases at V and 0 bases at J, with 16 bases between. The germline V gene encodes CDR1 SGHRS and CDR2 YFSETQ. The CDR3 totals 17 residues. CDR3 sequence reads: CASSLATPRQSSYEQYF. CDR3 in DNA: TGCGCCAGCAGCTTGGCTACACCGAGACAGTCCTCCTACGAGCAGTACTTC.

The chain joins TRBV6-5 to TRBJ1-5; D not certain. The V and J ends lost 2 bases and 11 bases respectively, with 16 bases between them. The CDR3 totals 14 residues. Looked up from germline, CDR1 is MNHEY and CDR2 is SVGAGI. In DNA, the CDR3 is TGTGCCAGCAGTTACGGTGTGTGGGGTGGGGCCCAGCATTTT. Its protein is CASSYGVWGGAQHF.

The rearrangement uses TRBV7-2 and TRBJ2-3; TRBD2 aligns across 10 bases. J lost 7 bases, V lost 1 base, and 11 bases had no gene match. Germline loops: CDR1 SGHTA, CDR2 FQGNSA. The CDR3 loop spans 17 amino acids. CDR3 bases: TGTGCCAGCAGCTTAGTTGCCCTAGCGGGAGTCCTTTATACGCAGTATTTT. Translating gives CASSLVALAGVLYTQYF. Complete variable domain (other parts from reference TRBV7-2 and TRBJ2-3): GAGVSQSPSNKVTEKGKDVELRCDPISGHTALYWYRQSLGQGLEFLIYFQGNSAPDKSGLPSDRFSAERTGGSVSTLTIQRTQQEDSAVYLCASSLVALAGVLYTQYFGPGTRLTVL.

V gene TRBV11-2 combines with J gene TRBJ1-5, with D tentatively TRBD1 (5 bases). CDR3 length equals 13 residues. The V and J ends lost 1 base and 6 bases respectively, with 7 bases between them. Germline lookup yields CDR1 SGHAT and CDR2 FQNNGV. The CDR3 coding sequence is TGTGCCAGCAGCTTAGTAACAGGTCAGCCCCAGCATTTT. It codes for CASSLVTGQPQHF.

This chain connects TRBV6-1 to TRBJ2-7; D might be TRBD1 (6 bases). CDR3 length equals 14 residues. Trimming cost V 6 bases and J 3 bases, with 15 bases left between them. Looked up from germline, CDR1 is MNHNS and CDR2 is SASEGT. The CDR3 coding sequence is TGTGCCAGCAGATTAGGGGGTTTAGTCTACGAGCAGTACTTC. It translates to CASRLGGLVYEQYF.

The J gene is TRBJ2-3, the V gene TRBV2; no clear D. V was shortened by 6 bases and J by 2 bases, with 6 bases between the two germline ends. CDR1 is SNHLY, CDR2 FYNNEI, per germline. The CDR3 loop spans 12 amino acids. This chain's CDR3 is CASRATTDTQYF. The CDR3 region has the DNA TGTGCCAGCAGAGCAACCACAGATACGCAGTATTTT.

The J gene is TRBJ2-7, the V gene TRBV28, with D perhaps matching TRBD1 or TRBD2 (5 bases each). Germline V gene lookup returns CDR1 MDHEN and CDR2 SYDVKM. Trimming left V 7 bases short and J 0 bases short, with 13 bases between. This CDR3 contains 14 residues. The CDR3 nucleotides read TGTGCCAGCACCTCCGGGACCGCCTCCTACGAGCAGTACTTC. Protein sequence: CASTSGTASYEQYF. The variable domain in full, completed from reference TRBV28 and TRBJ2-7, reads DVKVTQSSRYLVKRTGEKVFLECVQDMDHENMFWYRQDPGLGLRLIYFSYDVKMKEKGDIPEGYSVSREKKERFSLILESASTNQTSMYLCASTSGTASYEQYFGPGTRLTVT.

The V and J genes are TRBV29-1 and TRBJ1-2; the match to TRBD1 covers 11 bases. The CDR3 runs 15 residues. After removal of 5 bases from V and 3 bases from J, the junction contained 8 bases not matched to a gene. From germline, CDR1 is SQVTM and CDR2 ANQGSEA. The DNA for the CDR3 is TGCAGCGTTAACGCCGGGACAGGGGGTTACTATGGCTACACCTTC. Its translation: CSVNAGTGGYYGYTF.

This clone was seen just once. The chain joins TRBV5-6 to TRBJ1-5, with 9 nucleotides matching TRBD1. The CDR3 covers 15 residues. From germline, CDR1 is SGHDT and CDR2 YYEEEE. J lost 6 bases, V lost 4 bases, and 8 bases had no gene match. The CDR3 DNA sequence: TGTGCCAGCAGCCTTAGACAGGGGGTAGGTCAGCCCCAGCATTTT. Protein sequence: CASSLRQGVGQPQHF.

The V call is TRBV6-1, the J call TRBJ1-5; TRBD1 might be the D (5 bases). This CDR3 contains 13 residues. The V end lost 6 bases, the J end lost 7 bases, and 13 bases lay between the germline ends. Germline-derived CDR1 and CDR2 are MNHNS and SASEGT. CDR3 loop: CASRPRDAQPQHF. CDR3 in DNA: TGTGCCAGCAGGCCCCGGGACGCACAGCCCCAGCATTTT.

The V call is TRBV4-1, the J call TRBJ2-3, with 10 bases lining up with TRBD2. The CDR3 is made up of 15 amino acids. Looked up from germline, CDR1 is MGHRA and CDR2 is YSYEKL. V dropped 3 bases and J dropped 1; count of bases not matched to a gene: 1. The CDR3 region is CASSHGTSGTDTQYF. DNA for the CDR3: TGCGCCAGCAGCCACGGGACTAGCGGCACAGATACGCAGTATTTT.

The chain couples TRBV6-6 to TRBJ1-2, with a weak D call TRBD1 (5 bases). The CDR3 contains 13 residues. CDR1 and CDR2 from the germline V gene are MNHNY and SVGAGI (reference sequence). V shed 7 bases and J shed 7 bases, with 16 bases lying between them. CDR3 region: CASNPVGEAGYTF. CDR3 in DNA: TGTGCCAGCAACCCCGTGGGGGAGGCTGGCTACACCTTC.

This sequence joins TRBV7-6 and TRBJ2-2, with 8 bases aligning to TRBD2. V lost 6 bases to trimming and J lost 7 bases; unmatched junction nucleotides: 10. This CDR3 has 15 amino acids. Per germline, CDR1 SGHVS and CDR2 FNYEAQ. CDR3 sequence (DNA): TGTGCCAGCAGTCCTCCTCAGCGGGAGCTCGGGGAGCTGTTTTTT. Protein sequence: CASSPPQRELGELFF.

This clone appeared once. The chain joins TRBV2 to TRBJ2-7, with a possible D match to TRBD2 (5 bases). Germline CDR1 SNHLY, CDR2 FYNNEI. With 3 bases removed from V and 4 bases from J, the gap between germline ends came to 16 bases. The CDR3 consists of 15 residues. CDR3 nucleotides: TGTGCCAGCAGTGACCACGGCGGGTTAGGGTACGAGCAGTACTTC. Translating it yields CASSDHGGLGYEQYF.

The rearrangement links TRBV5-8 to TRBJ1-3; D remains unclear. V was clipped by 2 bases and J by 0 bases, with 12 bases between them. Germline V gene sequence: CDR1 SGHTS, CDR2 YDEGEE. This CDR3 is built from 16 residues. The CDR3 spells CASSLPRTYSGNTIYF. The CDR3 DNA reads as TGTGCCAGCAGCTTACCCCGGACTTACTCTGGAAACACCATATATTTT.

V usage is TRBV10-3 and J usage is TRBJ2-1; weak D call: TRBD1 (6 bases). V was pared by 4 bases and J by 0 bases, with 13 bases between. The CDR3 contains 16 residues. Germline V lookup: CDR1 ENHRY, CDR2 SYGVKD. CDR3 nucleotide sequence: TGTGCCATCAGTGCCCAACAGGGCAGCTCCTACAATGAGCAGTTCTTC. Its protein product is CAISAQQGSSYNEQFF.

This rearrangement joins TRBV2 to TRBJ1-3, with D possibly TRBD1 on 5 matching bases. Germline assignment: CDR1 SNHLY and CDR2 FYNNEI. The CDR3 is 15 amino acids. V lost 7 bases, J lost 7 bases, and 20 bases lay in between. The CDR3 region is CASTPRVGAGNTIYF. In DNA, the CDR3 is TGTGCCAGCACCCCCCGCGTGGGAGCAGGGAACACCATATATTTT.

V is TRBV27 and J is TRBJ2-4; tentatively, D is TRBD2 (5 bases). V was pared by 7 bases and J by 0 bases, with 16 bases between. Germline V lookup: CDR1 MNHEY, CDR2 SMNVEV (reference sequence). The CDR3 contains 16 residues. Here the CDR3 DNA reads TGTGCCAGCACCGCCCAAGCGGTTCTAGCCAAAAACATTCAGTACTTC. This codes for CASTAQAVLAKNIQYF.

V is TRBV6-4 and J is TRBJ1-5; D may be TRBD1 (6 bases). CDR1 is MRHNA and CDR2 is SNTAGT in the germline V gene. V lost 7 bases to trimming and J lost 6 bases, with 10 bases between them. The CDR3 totals 12 residues. The DNA for the CDR3 is TGTGCCAGCATGAAGGGGGGTCAGCCCCAGCATTTT. Amino acids: CASMKGGQPQHF.

The V gene is TRBV9, the J gene TRBJ2-3, with D possibly being TRBD1 or TRBD2 (6 bases each). The CDR3 consists of 13 residues. Germline V CDR1 and CDR2: SGDLS, YYNGEE. V lost 0 bases to trimming and J lost 11 bases, with 13 bases between them. CDR3 coding DNA: TGTGCCAGCAGCGTAGGGGGGGAGGACAGGCAGTATTTT. As protein: CASSVGGEDRQYF.

This clone was detected a few times. The chain joins TRBV7-3 to TRBJ2-7; D unresolved. CDR3 length equals 11 residues. V was pared by 10 bases and J by 3 bases, with 10 bases between. The germline V gene encodes CDR1 SGHTA and CDR2 FQGTGA. The CDR3 region is CATMDRYEQYF. In nucleotides, the CDR3 is TGTGCCACCATGGACCGCTACGAGCAGTACTTC.

With regard to this clone: This sample includes further DNA sequences coding for the same CDR3. The chain couples TRBV5-1 to TRBJ2-5; 9 bases fit TRBD2. Germline lookup yields CDR1 SGHRS and CDR2 YFSETQ. The junction had 11 bases not matched to a gene; V was cut back by 4 bases and J by 4 bases. This CDR3 is 16 amino acids long. The CDR3 is CASSRGRGAGGETQYF. For the CDR3, the DNA is TGCGCCAGCAGCCGGGGGCGGGGAGCGGGAGGAGAGACCCAGTACTTC.

The table lists this clone with a count of one. The V gene is TRBV6-4, the J gene TRBJ2-5, with TRBD1 matching over 11 bases. The trim removed 8 bases at V and 2 bases at J, leaving 7 bases unmatched. CDR1 is MRHNA and CDR2 is SNTAGT in the germline V gene. This CDR3 has 15 amino acids. The CDR3 region is CASVSDRGPQETQYF. As DNA, the CDR3 is TGTGCCAGCGTTTCGGACAGGGGGCCGCAAGAGACCCAGTACTTC.

This sequence joins TRBV5-1 and TRBJ1-6; no firm D call. V shed 2 bases and J shed 8 bases, with 11 bases lying between them. The CDR3 runs 14 residues. The germline gives CDR1 SGHRS, CDR2 YFSETQ. CDR3 region: CASSLSRSYSPLHF. CDR3 bases: TGCGCCAGCAGCTTAAGCCGCTCCTATTCACCCCTCCACTTT.

The J gene is TRBJ2-5, the V gene TRBV28; a possible D gene is TRBD2 (5 bases). Germline V lookup: CDR1 MDHEN, CDR2 SYDVKM. V was shortened by 7 bases and J by 5 bases, with 8 bases between the two germline ends. The CDR3 has 11 residues. The CDR3 bases are TGTGCCAGCAAGGAGCGGGAGACCCAGTACTTC. The encoded protein is CASKERETQYF.

The chain recombines TRBV7-6 with TRBJ2-1; weak D call: TRBD2 (6 bases). In germline, CDR1 is SGHVS, CDR2 FNYEAQ. CDR3 length: 16 amino acids. Trimming pared 3 bases from V and 2 bases from J, leaving 14 bases between. The chain's CDR3 is CASSFFTSIPYNEQFF. CDR3 DNA: TGTGCCAGCAGCTTTTTCACTAGCATCCCCTACAATGAGCAGTTCTTC.